Below, 6 T cell receptor beta chains from the same sample are listed, as sequenced in a study of T-cell reconstitution after alpha-beta-depleted transplantation in children. Researchers prepared the TCRbeta library using unique molecular identifiers, the study reports. Each CDR3 protein is one row after TCRdb ran MiXCR on the PCR reads. The sample contains roughly 400,000 distinct CDR3 sequences, roughly 43% of which appear only once. The starting material was PBMCs, obtained before TCRalphabeta/CD19-depleted stem cell transplant. Receptors originate from a girl aged 2-15 years with aplastic anemia, due to receive a stem cell transplant.

The table lists this clonotype with a few counts. The chain carries TRBV4-1 and TRBJ1-3; D call uncertain. V lost 1 base and J 0 bases, leaving 10 bases between the germline ends. CDR1 and CDR2 (germline): MGHRA, YSYEKL. The CDR3 loop spans 16 amino acids. DNA for the CDR3: TGCGCCAGCAGCCAAGTGGAATCGAGCTCTGGAAACACCATATATTTT. This gives the protein CASSQVESSSGNTIYF.

This rearrangement joins TRBV7-6 to TRBJ2-1, with TRBD2 matching over 7 bases. V lost 3 bases and J lost 4; bases outside the gene matches: 6. The CDR3 is 15 amino acids. Germline CDR1 is SGHVS and CDR2 is FNYEAQ. The CDR3 nucleotides read TGTGCCAGCAGCTTGGGGGGGTCCCGTTACAATGAGCAGTTCTTC. It is translated as CASSLGGSRYNEQFF.

This clonotype was counted once. The chain uses TRBV19 and TRBJ2-6; D remains unclear. This CDR3 is built from 15 residues. Germline lookup yields CDR1 LNHDA and CDR2 SQIVND (reference sequence). Trimming pared 8 bases from V and 0 bases from J, leaving 11 bases between. The CDR3 region has the DNA TGTGCCAGTCAACAGACACACTCTGGGGCCAACGTCCTGACTTTC. Translated, it gives CASQQTHSGANVLTF.

The chain employs TRBV25-1 and TRBJ2-5; D is ambiguous. V lost 6 bases and J lost 5, with 4 bases in between. CDR1 is MGHDK and CDR2 is SYGVNS in the germline V gene. The CDR3 runs to 10 residues. The CDR3 region is CASRAETQYF. CDR3 nucleotide sequence: TGTGCCAGCAGGGCGGAGACCCAGTACTTC.

The chain carries TRBV5-1 and TRBJ1-3; D remains ambiguous. In germline, CDR1 is SGHRS, CDR2 YFSETQ. There are 12 residues in the CDR3. The germline V and J ends were trimmed by 0 bases and 5 bases, with 3 bases remaining between them. CDR3 amino acids: CASSLDRNTIYF. CDR3 DNA: TGCGCCAGCAGCTTGGATAGAAACACCATATATTTT.

The sample holds many counts of this clonotype. V usage is TRBV2 and J usage is TRBJ2-2; no clear D gene. Per the germline V gene, CDR1 is SNHLY and CDR2 is FYNNEI. The CDR3 is 15 residues long. V was cut by 3 bases and J by 0 bases, with 8 bases left in between. CDR3 DNA: TGTGCCAGCAGTGATGAGGCAACGAACACCGGGGAGCTGTTTTTT. This encodes CASSDEATNTGELFF.